What follows are 8 T cell receptor beta chains derived from one specimen sequenced in a study of blood T cells in healthy people across ages. Primers used in a second PCR of about 6 to 11 cycles were a sample-barcoded 5' primer and a J-beta primer mix. TCRdb ran MiXCR on the 5' RACE reads and lists one entry per CDR3 protein. This sample has around 1.5 million distinct CDR3 sequences, with around 36% found just once. The source material was blood. The receptors come from a woman in her 30s in good health.

Comment on this clonotype: An end of the junction differs from the germline gene, which may be a read error. The V call is TRBV20-1, the J call TRBJ1-2; D possibly corresponds to TRBD1 (5 bases). Germline V gene lookup returns CDR1 DFQATT and CDR2 SNEGSKA (reference sequence). The CDR3 length is 15 residues. The CDR3 region has the DNA TGCGGTGCTAGAGACGACGCCGTAGGGGCGGGTGGCTACACCTTC. This translates into CGARDDAVGAGGYTF.

V is TRBV29-1 and J is TRBJ1-2, with D tentatively TRBD1 (5 bases). Trimming stripped 8 bases from V and 7 bases from J, with 14 bases between. Germline-derived CDR1 and CDR2 are SQVTM and ANQGSEA. The CDR3 is 11 residues long. The DNA of the CDR3 is TGCAGCCTGGGGGGGTTTGGTGGCTACACCTTC. Translation gives CSLGGFGGYTF.

This clonotype was counted a few times. The V gene is TRBV20-1, the J gene TRBJ2-1, with TRBD2 matching over 8 bases. Trimming cost V 1 base and J 1 base; bases outside gene matches: 6. The CDR3 totals 16 residues. Germline V gives CDR1 DFQATT, CDR2 SNEGSKA (reference sequence). The DNA for the CDR3 is TGCAGTGCTAGAGTAGGTAGCGGGGAGTCCTACAATGAGCAGTTCTTC. Amino acids: CSARVGSGESYNEQFF.

This clonotype has just a few counts. The chain is built from TRBV5-1 and TRBJ2-7; 7 bases map to TRBD1. Germline CDR1 and CDR2: SGHRS and YFSETQ. J gave up 3 bases and V 2 bases, and 5 bases lay outside the gene matches. This CDR3 is built from 14 residues. This CDR3 reads CASSLTGENYEQYF. The CDR3 DNA is TGCGCCAGCAGCTTAACAGGGGAAAACTACGAGCAGTACTTC.

In its sample, this clonotype was seen many times. The J gene is TRBJ1-6, the V gene TRBV10-3, with 8 bases aligning to TRBD1. Germline values: CDR1 ENHRY, CDR2 SYGVKD. V shed 6 bases and J 4 bases; nucleotides not matched to a gene: 5. The CDR3 is 15 residues long. CDR3 DNA sequence: TGTGCCATCAGGGACAGGGAAACTTATAATTCACCCCTCCACTTT. This sequence encodes CAIRDRETYNSPLHF.

This chain uses TRBV28 with TRBJ1-5; D call uncertain. The CDR3 consists of 16 residues. Trimming stripped 3 bases from V and 6 bases from J, with 18 bases between. Per germline, CDR1 MDHEN and CDR2 SYDVKM. The CDR3 region is CASSLEPGFSGQPQHF. The CDR3 DNA reads TGTGCCAGCAGTTTGGAGCCGGGGTTCAGCGGTCAGCCCCAGCATTTT.

In this sample, this clonotype turned up many times. The chain carries TRBV5-6 and TRBJ2-1; D ambiguous. From germline, CDR1 is SGHDT and CDR2 YYEEEE. The CDR3 totals 13 residues. Trimming stripped 3 bases from V and 14 bases from J, with 18 bases between. The CDR3 is CASSSVQRLMKFF. CDR3 DNA: TGTGCCAGCAGCTCCGTACAACGCCTCATGAAGTTCTTC.

Notes on this clonotype: A read error may produce the germline difference seen at one junction end. This rearrangement joins TRBV13 to TRBJ2-7, with 7 bases fitting TRBD2. Germline V gene lookup returns CDR1 PRHDT and CDR2 FYEKMQ (reference sequence). The CDR3 is 17 amino acids. CDR3 residues: CACSATGGSSPSYEQYF. The CDR3 DNA sequence: TGTGCCTGCAGCGCGACTGGCGGGAGTTCCCCCTCCTACGAGCAGTACTTC.